The 4 T cell receptor beta chains below all came from one sample that was sequenced in a study of molecular identifiers for immune sequencing clone quantification (dated by TCRdb to 2017 to 2018). Preparation of the library involved PCR. The sequencer was a NextSeq 500. TCRdb reworked the public reads: Q25 trimming with fastp, MiXCR clone assembly, productive beta chains retained. CDR3 protein sequences are deduplicated, and each keeps its most common genes and DNA. A total of 460,000 or so distinct CDR3 sequences appear in this sample, around 23% of them only once. The top ten hold roughly 0.79% of the sample. The sample taken for sequencing was naive CD8+ T cells from blood, with Jurkat cell RNA spiked in. The sample's cell subset or site, from its label and the paper: FACS-sorted CD8+CD4-CCR7+CD45RA+ naive T cells. Receptors were obtained from a human donor in good health. Some libraries in this study had Jurkat cell RNA spiked in.

This clonotype has more than one count but fewer than ten. The gene calls are TRBV27 and TRBJ2-7, with D perhaps given as TRBD1 or TRBD2 (5 bases each). The germline V and J ends were trimmed by 5 bases and 4 bases, with 21 bases remaining between them. This CDR3 region has 16 residues. CDR1 and CDR2 from the germline V gene are MNHEY and SMNVEV (reference sequence). This CDR3 reads CASSGDGAPPTYEQYF. In DNA, the CDR3 is TGTGCCAGCAGTGGAGACGGGGCCCCCCCCACATACGAGCAGTACTTC.

CDR3 residues: CASTPSGAAGRQAEQYF. The DNA for the CDR3 is TGTGCCAGCACCCCCAGCGGGGCTGCCGGGAGACAAGCCGAGCAGTACTTC. The chain combines TRBV27 with TRBJ2-7, with TRBD2 matching 7 bases. Germline CDR1 and CDR2: MNHEY and SMNVEV (reference sequence). Trimming cost V 7 bases and J 6 bases; bases outside gene matches: 21. The CDR3 length is 17 residues.

This clonotype was recorded a few times. V gene TRBV14 combines with J gene TRBJ1-3, with no clear D. Germline V gene lookup returns CDR1 SGHDN and CDR2 FVKESK. V lost 0 bases and J lost 0, with 12 bases in between. The CDR3 contains 17 residues. CDR3 sequence reads: CASSQDPGLFSGNTIYF. CDR3 coding DNA: TGTGCCAGCAGCCAAGATCCCGGCCTATTCTCTGGAAACACCATATATTTT. The full variable domain, rest sourced from reference TRBV14 and TRBJ1-3, is EAGVTQFPSHSVIEKGQTVTLRCDPISGHDNLYWYRRVMGKEIKFLLHFVKESKQDESGMPNNRFLAERTGGTYSTLKVQPAELEDSGVYFCASSQDPGLFSGNTIYFGEGSWLTVV.

This clonotype has a handful of counts. V is TRBV27 and J is TRBJ2-7; a possible D gene is TRBD1 (6 bases). With 10 bases removed from V and 7 bases from J, the gap between germline ends came to 17 bases. In germline, CDR1 is MNHEY, CDR2 SMNVEV (reference sequence). The CDR3 covers 12 residues. Here the CDR3 DNA reads TGTGCCACCTCCCACGGGACACAAGAGCAGTACTTC. Translated, it gives CATSHGTQEQYF.